This TCR beta chain derives from a study of a mutant IDH1 vaccine in newly diagnosed glioma. Whole-study context: Vaccine dosing followed radiotherapy by 4-6 weeks, or accompanied temozolomide cycles.

Time point described: week 35, safety follow-up. What each vaccine dose contained was 300 ug of mutant IDH1 20-mer peptide, accompanied by topical imiquimod. Assay: immunoSEQ multiplex PCR; the TCRdb copy retains only in-frame clones and omits some. This sample has just over 65,000 clones; about four fifths occur once, and the top ten carry 10% to 15%. Details on this clone: Its cognate antigen is unknown.

Looked up from germline, CDR1 is LGHNA and CDR2 is YNFKEQ. This CDR3 has 17 amino acids. Trimming removed 1 base from V and 2 bases from J; junction bases left unmatched: 7. The TCR comes from a man younger than 35 with glioma. The chain combines TRBV4-2 with TRBJ2-3; 9 nucleotides align to TRBD2. This sample comprised PBMCs, obtained from a glioma patient whose treatment included an IDH1 peptide vaccine. CDR3 protein: CASSQGGSGGTTDTQYF. The CDR3 coding sequence is TGTGCCAGCAGCCAAGGAGGTAGCGGGGGTACCACAGATACGCAGTATTTT.